A selection of T cell receptor beta chains follows, all from one sample in a study of blood T cells in healthy people across ages. TCRdb ran MiXCR on the 5' RACE reads and lists one entry per CDR3 protein. The repertoire consists of roughly 800,000 distinct CDR3 sequences, with roughly 60% occurring once and the leading ten covering roughly 22%. The sequenced sample was blood. These receptors all come from a man in his thirties or forties in good health. CDR3s include the opening cysteine and the closing phenylalanine or tryptophan. D genes are given only for firm matches. Where a row states a size, it is once, few, many or the class of an expanded clone; other rows omit it.

abundance	v_gene	j_gene	d_gene	CDR3aa	CDR3nt
.	TRBV4-2	TRBJ2-7	.	CASSQGSGRWGLRGYEQYF	TGTGCCAGCAGCCAAGGTTCAGGGCGTTGGGGGTTAAGAGGATACGAGCAGTACTTC
.	TRBV4-1	TRBJ1-4	TRBD1	CASSQVEDRDEKLFF	TGCGCCAGCAGCCAAGTCGAAGACAGGGATGAAAAACTGTTTTTT
.	TRBV20-1	TRBJ2-1	.	CSARTGLFGNEQFF	TGCAGTGCTAGGACCGGTCTTTTTGGAAATGAGCAGTTCTTC
.	TRBV6-1	TRBJ2-4	TRBD1	CASSGKDRGRSIQYF	TGTGCCAGTAGTGGAAAGGACAGGGGACGGAGCATTCAGTACTTC
.	TRBV6-5	TRBJ2-7	.	CATGLVDRSNEQYF	TGTGCCACCGGGTTGGTAGATCGTTCCAACGAGCAGTACTTC
.	TRBV3-1	TRBJ2-5	TRBD1	CASAGTDRKETQYF	TGTGCCAGCGCCGGGACAGACCGCAAAGAGACCCAGTACTTC
few	TRBV30	TRBJ2-3	.	CAWSRGTDTQYF	TGTGCCTGGAGTCGTGGCACAGATACGCAGTATTTT
.	TRBV28	TRBJ2-7	.	CASVRQATYEQYF	TGTGCCAGCGTCAGGCAGGCTACCTACGAGCAGTACTTC
few	TRBV6-5	TRBJ2-3	TRBD2	CASSYSGAGVSDTQYF	TGTGCCAGCAGTTACTCCGGAGCGGGAGTTTCGGATACGCAGTATTTT
few	TRBV7-9	TRBJ2-4	.	CASSAGNIQYF	TGTGCCAGCAGCGCAGGAAACATTCAGTACTTC
.	TRBV20-1	TRBJ2-7	TRBD2	CSARGLAELYEQYF	TGCAGTGCTAGGGGACTAGCGGAACTTTACGAGCAGTACTTC
.	TRBV12-3/TRBV12-4	TRBJ2-7	.	CASSLNLNSYEQYF	TGTGCCAGCAGTTTAAATTTAAACAGCTACGAGCAGTACTTC
.	TRBV28	TRBJ2-1	.	CASSSRAEGYNEQFF	TGTGCCAGCAGTTCCCGGGCCGAGGGGTACAATGAGCAGTTCTTC
.	TRBV10-3	TRBJ2-5	TRBD2	CAISESTSGGQETQYF	TGTGCCATCAGTGAGTCGACTAGCGGGGGACAAGAGACCCAGTACTTC
.	TRBV7-2	TRBJ1-2	.	CASSLVGGDGYTF	TGTGCCAGCAGCTTAGTGGGAGGGGACGGCTACACCTTC
.	TRBV29-1	TRBJ2-5	.	CSGEEETQYF	TGCAGCGGGGAGGAGGAGACCCAGTACTTC
.	TRBV2	TRBJ2-7	.	CASGLSPYEQYF	TGTGCCAGCGGGCTTTCACCTTACGAGCAGTACTTC
.	TRBV20-1	TRBJ2-7	TRBD1	CSAVPGQGSREQYF	TGCAGTGCTGTACCGGGACAGGGGTCAAGGGAGCAGTACTTC
.	TRBV7-2	TRBJ2-4	TRBD2	CASPGVMREEGEHIQYF	TGTGCCAGCCCGGGGGTTATGCGGGAGGAGGGGGAGCACATTCAGTACTTC
few	TRBV20-1	TRBJ1-6	.	CSASRGGQYNSPLHF	TGCAGTGCAAGCAGAGGCGGACAGTATAATTCACCCCTCCACTTT
.	TRBV18	TRBJ1-2	.	CASSPRDIYGYTF	TGTGCCAGCTCCCCCAGGGACATCTATGGCTACACCTTC
few	TRBV7-6	TRBJ2-7	TRBD1	CASRTGQGSEQYF	TGTGCCAGTCGGACAGGGCAAGGATCCGAGCAGTACTTC
few	TRBV7-6	TRBJ2-7	.	CASSQQGSTYEQYF	TGTGCCAGCAGCCAACAGGGTTCCACCTACGAGCAGTACTTC
.	TRBV7-9	TRBJ2-7	TRBD1	CASRKDRGAYEQYF	TGTGCCAGCAGGAAGGACAGGGGGGCCTACGAGCAGTACTTC
.	TRBV20-1	TRBJ2-7	TRBD2	CSARGGTSERRSYEQYF	TGCAGTGCTAGAGGCGGGACTAGCGAGAGGAGGTCCTACGAGCAGTACTTC
.	TRBV20-1	TRBJ1-1	TRBD1	CSAIRWDRNTEAFF	TGCAGTGCCATTCGGTGGGACAGGAACACTGAAGCTTTCTTT
.	TRBV20-1	TRBJ2-7	.	CSAPRTANYEQYF	TGCAGTGCACCCCGGACGGCCAACTACGAGCAGTACTTC
.	TRBV15	TRBJ2-5	.	CATGGSQETQYF	TGTGCCACCGGCGGTTCCCAAGAGACCCAGTACTTC
.	TRBV10-3	TRBJ2-7	.	CAISESVGSYNEQYF	TGTGCCATCAGTGAGTCTGTTGGCTCCTACAATGAGCAGTACTTC
.	TRBV20-1	TRBJ2-1	.	CSAGLMDVSYKEQFF	TGCAGTGCCGGCCTGATGGATGTGTCTTACAAGGAGCAGTTCTTC
.	TRBV29-1	TRBJ2-6	.	CSASRDLDSGANVLTF	TGCAGCGCATCGCGGGACTTAGACTCTGGGGCCAACGTCCTGACTTTC
.	TRBV4-1	TRBJ2-7	.	CASSQDNDGSAYPHYEQYF	TGCGCCAGCAGCCAAGATAACGATGGGTCGGCCTACCCTCACTACGAGCAGTACTTC
.	TRBV12-3/TRBV12-4	TRBJ2-1	TRBD2	CASIPPGTSGQQFF	TGTGCCAGCATCCCCCCTGGGACTAGCGGGCAGCAGTTCTTC
few	TRBV29-1	TRBJ2-2	TRBD2	CSVAGIAGGPSGELFF	TGCAGCGTTGCAGGGATAGCGGGAGGGCCGTCCGGGGAGCTGTTTTTT
.	TRBV24-1	TRBJ2-1	TRBD1	CATSEQDRGFVNEQFF	TGTGCCACCAGTGAGCAGGACAGGGGGTTTGTGAATGAGCAGTTCTTC
.	TRBV20-1	TRBJ1-6	TRBD1	CSAGGQGPGSPLHF	TGCAGTGCTGGGGGACAGGGGCCGGGATCACCCCTCCACTTT
.	TRBV29-1	TRBJ2-5	TRBD1	CSKLRDRDLQETQYF	TGCAGCAAACTGCGGGACAGGGACCTCCAAGAGACCCAGTACTTC
.	TRBV2	TRBJ2-1	.	CASTGGTYNEQFF	TGTGCCAGCACGGGCGGGACCTACAATGAGCAGTTCTTC
.	TRBV12-3/TRBV12-4	TRBJ2-5	.	CASSFGQYQETQYF	TGTGCCAGCAGTTTCGGTCAGTACCAAGAGACCCAGTACTTC
.	TRBV5-1	TRBJ2-1	.	CASSLDRQSSYNEQFF	TGCGCCAGCAGCTTGGATCGGCAGAGCTCCTACAATGAGCAGTTCTTC
.	TRBV29-1	TRBJ2-1	.	CSVGSPWAGDEQFF	TGCAGCGTTGGATCCCCGTGGGCAGGGGACGAGCAGTTCTTC
once	TRBV9	TRBJ2-1	.	CASSGPGGSSYNEQFF	TGTGCCAGCAGCGGCCCCGGGGGCAGCTCCTACAATGAGCAGTTCTTC
.	TRBV6-5	TRBJ1-1	.	CASSDFPGPEAFF	TGTGCCAGCAGTGACTTTCCAGGGCCAGAAGCTTTCTTT
once	TRBV29-1	TRBJ2-5	.	CSVDRGSGLAQYF	TGCAGCGTTGATAGAGGGTCGGGTTTAGCCCAGTACTTC
.	TRBV20-1	TRBJ1-2	.	CSARDPFRQTTLTTPYTF	TGCAGTGCTAGAGACCCCTTCAGACAGACTACCCTAACTACCCCCTACACCTTC